The rows below give T cell receptor beta chains drawn from one sample of a study of T cell responses to AZD1222 COVID-19 vaccine. The protocol was immunoSEQ multiplex PCR, while the TCRdb copy is restricted to in-frame clones and leaves out a portion. The sample shows roughly 180,000 clones, 91% of them seen only once. The material was peripheral blood, obtained on day 0 of AZD1222 vaccination. All receptors derive from an adult in good health. The conserved cysteine and the conserved F or W are not part of the CDR3 here. The D gene is left open where the match is weak.

d_gene,len,v_gene,CDR3aa
.,12,TRBV5-6,ASSFLGGQEKLF
TRBD1,13,TRBV7-9,ASSSGGARRIGYT
.,14,TRBV27,ASSPTRTVATYGYT
TRBD1,13,TRBV9,ASSVGTGKTYEQY
TRBD1,10,TRBV13,ASSLGTGGAF
.,10,TRBV3-1/TRBV3-2,ASSQDRGLTF
.,10,TRBV6-5,ASKEGWSEAF
.,11,TRBV7-9,ASSSTVVDEQF
.,11,TRBV6-2/TRBV6-3,ASSKPNYQPQH
.,12,TRBV4-3,ASSQGRLNTEAF
.,11,TRBV5-1,ASSLDSYNEQF
TRBD2,12,TRBV27,ASSTSGGNHEQF
.,11,TRBV27,ARGLRGWNTIY
.,10,TRBV5-1,ASKGDTGELF
.,10,TRBV18,ASSPGRHEAF
.,14,TRBV28,ASSLRVVGFTAEAF
.,14,TRBV7-2,ASSLGGAGNGNTIY
.,11,TRBV29-1,SVDRGPNNEQF
TRBD2,12,TRBV2,ASSQGLGTDTQY
.,9,TRBV20-1,SATLAYEQF
.,13,TRBV5-4,ASSPRQTTGTEAF
.,11,TRBV28,ASSLPRGSPLH
.,14,TRBV21-1,ASSKYKADINYGYT
.,14,TRBV6-2/TRBV6-3,ASSFRAVATNEKLF
.,11,TRBV28,ASSLSRPQPQH
TRBD1,13,TRBV5-1,ASSGGQGAHSPLH